This record covers a single T cell receptor (beta chain). Its antigen is currently unknown. This specimen comes from a study of blood T cells in healthy people across ages. General study findings and limits: Naive CD4+ cell counts and diversity both ran higher in long-lived than in aged donors.

A J-beta primer mix and a sample-barcoded 5' primer were used in a second PCR of about 7 to 12 cycles. TCRdb recomputed calls from the 5' RACE reads with MiXCR, one row per CDR3 protein. The sample has fewer than 2,000,000 distinct CDR3 sequences, 30% to 40% seen once. CDR1 and CDR2 from the germline V gene are MNHEY and SVGEGT. V gave up 6 bases and J gave up 2 bases, with 15 bases separating them. The CDR3 loop spans 15 amino acids. The chain joins TRBV6-2 or TRBV6-3 to TRBJ2-3, with TRBD2 as a possible D gene (5 bases). The sequence was collected from a human donor in good health. Sequencing was performed on blood. The chain's CDR3 is CASSLGLPPTDTQYF. In DNA, the CDR3 is TGTGCCAGCAGCCTAGGACTTCCCCCCACAGATACGCAGTATTTT.